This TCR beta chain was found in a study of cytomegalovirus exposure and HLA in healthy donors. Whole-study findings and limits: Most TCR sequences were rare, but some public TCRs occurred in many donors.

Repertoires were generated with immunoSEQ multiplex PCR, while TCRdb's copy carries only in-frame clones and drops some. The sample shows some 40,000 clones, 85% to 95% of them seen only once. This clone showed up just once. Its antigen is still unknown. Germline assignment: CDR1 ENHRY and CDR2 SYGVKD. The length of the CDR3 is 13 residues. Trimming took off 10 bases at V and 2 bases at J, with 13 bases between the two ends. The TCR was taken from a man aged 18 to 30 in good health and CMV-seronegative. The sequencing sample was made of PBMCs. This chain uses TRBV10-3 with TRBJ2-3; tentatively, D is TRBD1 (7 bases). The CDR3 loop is CASGTDYTDTQYF. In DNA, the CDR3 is TGTGCCAGCGGGACAGACTACACAGATACGCAGTATTTT.